This passage covers 24 T cell receptor beta chains from one sample sequenced in a study of blood T cells in healthy people across ages. A second about 7 to 11 cycle PCR used barcoded and J-beta primers. TCRdb fed the 5' RACE reads into MiXCR, producing one record per CDR3 protein. The sample includes about 1,500,000 distinct CDR3 sequences, roughly 27% of them seen just once. What was sequenced was blood. The receptor set was obtained from a woman in her thirties in good health.

This clonotype was seen a handful of times. The rearrangement uses TRBV3-1 and TRBJ2-1, with TRBD1 matching 7 bases. This CDR3 spans 13 amino acids. Trimming took 4 bases from V and 9 from J; bases not matched to a gene: 6. Germline V gene lookup returns CDR1 LGHDT and CDR2 YNNKEL (reference sequence). DNA for the CDR3: TGTGCCAGCAGCCTCCAGGGGGTGAGTGAGCAGTTCTTC. This encodes CASSLQGVSEQFF.

V usage is TRBV20-1 and J usage is TRBJ2-7, with D perhaps given as TRBD1 or TRBD2 (5 bases each). The end of the DNA aligns better with TRBJ2-4, so the J call may be wrong. This CDR3 contains 12 residues. The germline V gene encodes CDR1 DFQATT and CDR2 SNEGSKA (reference sequence). In nucleotides, the CDR3 is TGCAGTGCGGAATCGGGACAAAACATTCAGTACTTC. Its protein is CSAESGQNIQYF.

This clonotype was picked up a small number of times. The chain recombines TRBV20-1 with TRBJ2-1; unclear D gene. Trimming pared 7 bases from V and 5 bases from J, leaving 12 bases between. Looked up from germline, CDR1 is DFQATT and CDR2 is SNEGSKA (reference sequence). The CDR3 consists of 12 residues. Here the CDR3 DNA reads TGCAGTGGAAATGGATATGACAATGAGCAGTTCTTC. The encoded protein is CSGNGYDNEQFF.

On this clonotype itself: A read error is possible here, since a much larger clone lies one base away. The V and J genes are TRBV5-1 and TRBJ2-1; D tentatively reads TRBD1 or TRBD2 (6 bases each). The germline V gene has CDR1 SGHRS and CDR2 YFSETQ. V dropped 0 bases and J dropped 10 bases, with 17 bases sitting between them. This CDR3 spans 15 amino acids. The CDR3 sequence: CASSLELGGSYEQFF. CDR3 in DNA: TGCGCCAGCAGCTTGGAACTCGGGGGCTCCTACGAGCAGTTCTTC.

In regard to this clonotype: A single base separates this from a much larger clone, so it may be a read error. The V call is TRBV5-5, the J call TRBJ2-1; D is unresolved. The CDR3 covers 15 residues. Germline CDR1 and CDR2: SGHKS and YYEKEE (reference sequence). The CDR3 loop is CAGSWIVGSYNEQFF. Written as DNA, the CDR3 is TGTGCCGGCAGCTGGATAGTAGGCTCCTACAATGAGCAGTTCTTC.

The J gene is TRBJ2-7, the V gene TRBV20-1, with 11 bases fitting TRBD2. This CDR3 spans 12 amino acids. CDR1 DFQATT and CDR2 SNEGSKA come from the germline V gene (reference sequence). The CDR3 sequence: CSSGGSREAQYF. The CDR3 DNA is TGCTCTAGCGGGGGGTCTAGAGAGGCCCAGTACTTC.

The chain employs TRBV28 and TRBJ1-5, with 7 positions matching TRBD1. The germline V gene encodes CDR1 MDHEN and CDR2 SYDVKM. This CDR3 has 16 amino acids. V dropped 6 bases and J dropped 0; count of bases not matched to a gene: 8. The CDR3 reads CASRRTQGNSNQPQHF. The CDR3 DNA sequence: TGTGCCAGCAGACGAACACAGGGGAATAGCAATCAGCCCCAGCATTTT.

The CDR3 DNA reads as TGTGCCAGTAGTACGGGAAACAGCAATCAGCCCCAGCATTTT. Its translation: CASSTGNSNQPQHF. The genes are TRBV19 and TRBJ1-5; D unresolved. The CDR3 runs 14 residues. Trimming took 4 bases from V and 1 from J, leaving 8 bases between them. Germline V gene data show CDR1 as LNHDA and CDR2 as SQIVND (reference sequence).

As to this clonotype: A read error may explain this, as a much larger clone is one base away. The CDR3 reads CASSLGASGPGGYTF. In nucleotides, the CDR3 is TGTGCCAGCAGCTTAGGCGCCTCGGGGCCTGGGGGCTACACCTTC. The chain combines TRBV7-2 with TRBJ1-2, with D possibly TRBD1 on 5 matching bases. This CDR3 is 15 amino acids long. Germline-derived CDR1 and CDR2 are SGHTA and FQGNSA. V dropped 1 base and J dropped 8 bases, with 17 bases sitting between them.

The chain carries TRBV14 and TRBJ2-3; D is unresolved. Trimming left V 0 bases short and J 0 bases short, with 13 bases between. CDR1 and CDR2 from the germline V gene are SGHDN and FVKESK. The CDR3 consists of 17 residues. In DNA form, the CDR3 reads TGTGCCAGCAGCCAAGAACCTGCGGTAGGGAGCACAGATACGCAGTATTTT. Its translation is CASSQEPAVGSTDTQYF.

In this sample, this clonotype turned up a few times. The chain is built from TRBV5-1 and TRBJ2-7; a weak D match, TRBD2 (5 bases). Trimming removed 0 bases at V and 0 bases at J, with 10 bases between. This CDR3 has 15 amino acids. Germline V gene data show CDR1 as SGHRS and CDR2 as YFSETQ. This chain's CDR3 is CASSLVGEFSYEQYF. The CDR3, as DNA: TGCGCCAGCAGCTTGGTCGGGGAATTCTCCTACGAGCAGTACTTC.

This clonotype has more than one count but fewer than ten. The chain uses TRBV4-1 and TRBJ2-1; 9 bases are shared with TRBD1. This CDR3 has 16 residues. CDR1 is MGHRA, CDR2 YSYEKL, per germline. Trimming took 0 bases from V and 5 from J; bases not matched to a gene: 5. Here the CDR3 DNA reads TGCGCCAGCAGCCAAGATCGGGGGACAGGGAACAATGAGCAGTTCTTC. It codes for CASSQDRGTGNNEQFF.

The V gene is TRBV7-2, the J gene TRBJ1-5; possible D gene TRBD1, 5 bases. Germline values: CDR1 SGHTA, CDR2 FQGNSA. The CDR3 spans 14 residues. Trimming took off 5 bases at V and 4 bases at J, with 12 bases between the two ends. CDR3: CASSLTRTNQPQHF. For the CDR3, the DNA is TGTGCCAGCAGCCTGACAAGGACAAATCAGCCCCAGCATTTT.

In the case of this clonotype: Sequence at one end of the junction differs from germline and may be a read error. V and J are TRBV12-3 or TRBV12-4 and TRBJ2-5; D is unclear. The CDR3 is 15 residues long. The CDR3 region is CAGSFGLARKETQYF. The CDR3, as DNA: TGTGCCGGCAGTTTTGGGCTGGCCCGGAAGGAGACCCAGTACTTC.

The chain links TRBV7-2 to TRBJ2-6, with D possibly being TRBD1 (6 bases). Germline CDR1 is SGHTA and CDR2 is FQGNSA. Trimming took off 5 bases at V and 0 bases at J, with 8 bases between the two ends. The CDR3 consists of 15 residues. CDR3 amino acids: CTSSEDSSGANVLTF. The CDR3 DNA is TGTACCAGCAGCGAGGACAGCTCTGGGGCCAACGTCCTGACTTTC. The entire variable domain, with the rest obtained from reference TRBV7-2 and TRBJ2-6, is as follows: GAGVSQSPSNKVTEKGKDVELRCDPISGHTALYWYRQSLGQGLEFLIYFQGNSAPDKSGLPSDRFSAERTGGSVSTLTIQRTQQEDSAVYLCTSSEDSSGANVLTFGAGSRLTVL.

This clonotype occurred a few times. The chain uses TRBV11-2 and TRBJ2-4, with 12 positions matching TRBD2. The closer fit of TRBJ2-7 to the DNA end suggests the J call may be wrong. The CDR3 is 16 amino acids. Germline CDR1 is SGHAT and CDR2 is FQNNGV. The CDR3 reads CASNSRNGLAGSEQYF. DNA for the CDR3: TGTGCCAGCAACTCCCGAAACGGACTAGCGGGAAGCGAGCAGTACTTC.

Concerning this clonotype itself: A clone one base away is much larger, so this may be a read error. Without the conserved terminal phenylalanine or tryptophan, this CDR3 likely stems from a read error. The chain links TRBV5-1 to TRBJ2-1; 12 bases map to TRBD2. The J segment lost 6 bases and the V segment lost 4 bases, leaving 5 bases of the junction unmatched. The CDR3 contains 15 residues. Germline-derived CDR1 and CDR2 are SGHRS and YFSETQ. CDR3 DNA sequence: TGCGCCAGCAGCCTGACTAGCGGGGGTCTCAATGAGCAGTTCGTC. Encoded protein: CASSLTSGGLNEQFV.

The chain combines TRBV24-1 with TRBJ1-1; D is undetermined. This CDR3 comprises 12 residues. V lost 5 bases to trimming and J lost 11 bases, with 14 bases between them. Germline-derived CDR1 and CDR2 are KGHDR and SFDVKD. CDR3: CATSVFGGSAFF. The CDR3 DNA sequence: TGTGCCACCAGTGTTTTCGGAGGGTCGGCTTTCTTT.

The table lists this clonotype with a few counts. The CDR3 sequence is CASSLTVSWGDTQYF. The CDR3 DNA sequence: TGTGCCAGCAGCTTAACAGTCTCATGGGGGGATACGCAGTATTTT. This chain links TRBV7-2 with TRBJ2-3, with D perhaps assigned TRBD1 or TRBD2 (5 bases each). The germline V and J ends were trimmed by 2 bases and 6 bases, with 15 bases remaining between them. CDR3 length: 15 amino acids. The germline V gene has CDR1 SGHTA and CDR2 FQGNSA.

J is TRBJ2-5 and V is TRBV10-3; the D gene could be TRBD1 or TRBD2 (6 bases each). Trimming removed 3 bases at V and 1 base at J, with 9 bases between. This CDR3 is 14 amino acids long. Per germline, CDR1 ENHRY and CDR2 SYGVKD. The CDR3 nucleotides read TGTGCCATCAGTGACGGGGGCGGCCAAGAGACCCAGTACTTC. Translation gives CAISDGGGQETQYF.

There are a few counts of this clonotype. The rearrangement uses TRBV6-1 and TRBJ2-6; D is unresolved. The CDR3 loop spans 13 amino acids. From germline, CDR1 is MNHNS and CDR2 SASEGT. Trimming removed 6 bases from V and 4 bases from J, with 7 bases in between. The CDR3 bases are TGTGCCAGCAGCCAACAAGGGGCCAACGTCCTGACTTTC. Translating it yields CASSQQGANVLTF.

The table lists this clonotype with a few counts. One end of the junction does not line up with germline, which may come from a read error. The CDR3 DNA reads TGTGCCGGCAGCTTGTGGGACTATGGCTACACCTTC. Translating it yields CAGSLWDYGYTF. This chain links TRBV5-6 with TRBJ1-2; D gene ambiguous. The V gene's germline CDR1 is SGHDT and CDR2 YYEEEE. This CDR3 is 12 amino acids long. The variable domain in full, with the rest retrieved from reference TRBV5-6 and TRBJ1-2, is DAGVTQSPTHLIKTRGQQVTLRCSPKSGHDTVSWYQQALGQGPQFIFQYYEEEERQRGNFPDRFSGHQFPNYSSELNVNALLLGDSALYLCAGSLWDYGYTFGSGTRLTVV.

As concerns this clonotype: The CDR3 does not close with the conserved phenylalanine or tryptophan, likely indicating a read error. This chain joins TRBV7-9 and TRBJ2-1; tentatively, D is TRBD2 (6 bases). The germline gives CDR1 SEHNR, CDR2 FQNEAQ (reference sequence). CDR3 length: 11 residues. Trimming took off 6 bases at V and 9 bases at J, with 9 bases between the two ends. The chain's CDR3 is CASRVEGEQFS. Written as DNA, the CDR3 is TGTGCCAGCAGAGTGGAGGGTGAGCAGTTCTCC.

There are a few counts of this clonotype. The chain is built from TRBV29-1 and TRBJ2-5; TRBD2 agrees at 10 bases. The CDR3 spans 14 residues. V shed 7 bases and J 5 bases; nucleotides not matched to a gene: 10. Per the germline V gene, CDR1 is SQVTM and CDR2 is ANQGSEA. The CDR3 nucleotides read TGCAGCGCCGACCCGCTAGCGGGGGTTGAGACCCAGTACTTC. It encodes CSADPLAGVETQYF.